A selection of T cell receptor beta chains follows, all from one sample in a study of PD-1 blockade in classical Hodgkin lymphoma. Sequenced by immunoSEQ multiplex PCR; TCRdb stores in-frame clones only, minus some. The sample has 130,000 to 150,000 clones; 78% are singletons. Here the sequenced sample was peripheral blood mononuclear cells (PBMCs), taken before the second cycle of nivolumab. Receptors were obtained from a human donor with classical Hodgkin lymphoma. The CDR3 runs from the conserved cysteine through the conserved F or W. Fields, in order: D gene, V gene, CDR3 length, clone size, J gene, CDR3 protein, CDR3 DNA. The D gene is left open where the match is weak. A clone size is listed for some rows: how often the clone was seen (once, few, many), or a class if it is expanded.

D: .; V: TRBV11-1; length: 15; size: .; J: TRBJ2-7; CDR3: CASSSGGTAGYEQYF; DNA: TGTGCCAGCAGCTCGGGCGGGACAGCAGGCTACGAGCAGTACTTC
D: TRBD1; V: TRBV29-1; length: 13; size: few; J: TRBJ2-7; CDR3: CSVAGTGGREQYF; DNA: TGCAGCGTGGCCGGGACAGGGGGGCGCGAGCAGTACTTC
D: .; V: TRBV9; length: 14; size: .; J: TRBJ2-7; CDR3: CASSVAPGGYEQYF; DNA: TGTGCCAGCAGCGTAGCCCCCGGGGGCTACGAGCAGTACTTC
D: .; V: TRBV9; length: 17; size: .; J: TRBJ2-3; CDR3: CASSVVGHGLTTDTQYF; DNA: TGTGCCAGCAGCGTAGTCGGACATGGGCTAACCACAGATACGCAGTATTTT
D: .; V: TRBV11-2; length: 13; size: .; J: TRBJ2-3; CDR3: CASSKGTADTQYF; DNA: TGTGCCAGCAGCAAAGGGACCGCAGATACGCAGTATTTT
D: TRBD1; V: TRBV29-1; length: 13; size: .; J: TRBJ1-5; CDR3: CSAGQGANQPQHF; DNA: TGCAGCGCGGGACAGGGGGCCAATCAGCCCCAGCATTTT
D: TRBD1; V: TRBV7-9; length: 14; size: .; J: TRBJ2-1; CDR3: CASSSRQGYNEQFF; DNA: TGTGCCAGCAGCTCGCGACAGGGCTACAATGAGCAGTTCTTC
D: TRBD1; V: TRBV9; length: 14; size: .; J: TRBJ2-7; CDR3: CASSVRGQGGEQYF; DNA: TGTGCCAGCAGCGTCAGGGGGCAGGGTGGCGAGCAGTACTTC
D: TRBD2; V: TRBV7-3; length: 15; size: .; J: TRBJ2-3; CDR3: CASSVMGLVTDTQYF; DNA: TGTGCCAGCAGCGTAATGGGACTAGTGACAGATACGCAGTATTTT
D: TRBD2; V: TRBV11-2; length: 17; size: .; J: TRBJ2-1; CDR3: CASSPRLAGSSYNEQFF; DNA: TGTGCCAGCAGCCCACGACTAGCGGGTAGCTCCTACAATGAGCAGTTCTTC
D: .; V: TRBV7-3; length: 14; size: .; J: TRBJ2-2; CDR3: CASSLLLSTGELFF; DNA: TGTGCCAGCAGCTTACTTTTGAGCACCGGGGAGCTGTTTTTT
D: .; V: TRBV9; length: 15; size: .; J: TRBJ2-1; CDR3: CASSVDRSSYNEQFF; DNA: TGTGCCAGCAGCGTAGATCGGTCCTCCTACAATGAGCAGTTCTTC
D: .; V: TRBV7-2; length: 15; size: .; J: TRBJ2-3; CDR3: CASSLAGLAIDTQYF; DNA: TGTGCCAGCAGCTTAGCCGGGCTAGCGATAGATACGCAGTATTTT
D: .; V: TRBV10-3; length: 15; size: .; J: TRBJ2-1; CDR3: CAISGSGLIPGEQFF; DNA: TGTGCCATCAGTGGGAGTGGACTTATTCCGGGCGAGCAGTTCTTC
D: .; V: TRBV18; length: 15; size: .; J: TRBJ1-1; CDR3: CASSPTDTPNTEAFF; DNA: TGTGCCAGCTCACCCACGGACACGCCGAACACTGAAGCTTTCTTT